This is a list of T cell receptor beta chains from one sample in a study of beta chain features in type 1 diabetes. The repertoire was sequenced with immunoSEQ multiplex PCR; TCRdb's copy has only in-frame clones and lacks some. The repertoire holds tens of thousands of clones, with over 65% as singletons. The sample consisted of stem cell memory CD4+ T cells from blood. The receptors were gathered from a woman aged 40 to 55 with type 1 diabetes. Each CDR3 is given with its conserved first and last residue. D genes are given only for firm matches. Rows give clone size only sometimes, using once, few, many, or a class for an expanded clone.

j_call	clone_size	d_call	v_call	cdr3_aa	cdr3_nt
TRBJ1-5	once	-	TRBV19	CASSIAPDSYSNQPQHF	TGTGCCAGTAGTATAGCCCCCGACAGCTATAGCAATCAGCCCCAGCATTTT
TRBJ1-2	-	-	TRBV29-1	CSVEDFSDGYTF	TGCAGCGTTGAAGATTTCTCCGATGGCTACACCTTC
TRBJ1-1	-	TRBD1	TRBV5-1	CASSLDDRVGENTEAFF	TGCGCCAGCAGCTTGGATGACAGGGTGGGAGAGAACACTGAAGCTTTCTTT
TRBJ1-2	-	-	TRBV28	CASSLSPLWGRTTNYGYTF	TGTGCCAGCAGTTTATCCCCCCTCTGGGGGAGGACCACTAACTATGGCTACACCTTC
TRBJ1-1	-	-	TRBV7-3	CASSLGQYTEAFF	TGTGCCAGCAGCTTAGGTCAGTACACTGAAGCTTTCTTT
TRBJ2-1	-	-	TRBV5-1	CASSLDLGTQGNEQFF	TGCGCCAGCAGCTTGGACCTCGGGACACAGGGCAATGAGCAGTTCTTC
TRBJ1-5	few	-	TRBV30	CAWSVRGNQPQHF	TGTGCCTGGAGTGTACGGGGAAATCAGCCCCAGCATTTT
TRBJ1-1	-	-	TRBV5-1	CASSSMTGNTEAFF	TGCGCCAGCAGCAGTATGACAGGGAACACTGAAGCTTTCTTT
TRBJ2-1	-	-	TRBV7-2	CASSFGAGRSEQFF	TGTGCCAGCAGCTTTGGGGCAGGTAGAAGTGAGCAGTTCTTC
TRBJ1-5	-	TRBD1	TRBV28	CASRIIKGGQGRYSNQPQHF	TGTGCCAGCAGGATTATTAAAGGGGGACAGGGACGATATAGCAATCAGCCCCAGCATTTT
TRBJ1-3	-	-	TRBV7-2	CASSSFRGAGNTIYF	TGTGCCAGCAGCTCGTTCAGGGGAGCTGGAAACACCATATATTTT
TRBJ2-1	few	TRBD2	TRBV10-3	CAIMGGLAGGLYNEQFF	TGTGCCATCATGGGGGGACTAGCGGGGGGCCTCTACAATGAGCAGTTCTTC
TRBJ1-1	-	TRBD1	TRBV5-5	CASSTSGGGFF	TGTGCCAGCAGCACCTCAGGGGGAGGTTTCTTT
TRBJ1-1	-	-	TRBV4-3	CASSQGQLNTEAFF	TGCGCCAGCAGCCAAGGGCAGTTGAACACTGAAGCTTTCTTT
TRBJ1-1	-	-	TRBV5-1	CASSLASGGEAFF	TGCGCCAGCAGCTTGGCCTCCGGGGGTGAAGCTTTCTTT
TRBJ2-1	-	-	TRBV7-9	CASSLGAGYEQFF	TGTGCCAGCAGCTTAGGGGCAGGGTATGAGCAGTTCTTC
TRBJ1-1	-	TRBD1	TRBV4-1	CASSLSDRVGTEAFF	TGCGCCAGCAGCCTCTCGGACAGGGTGGGGACTGAAGCTTTCTTT
TRBJ1-2	-	TRBD1	TRBV25-1	CASSEPAGGAGYGYTF	TGTGCCAGCAGTGAACCCGCAGGGGGCGCGGGCTATGGCTACACCTTC
TRBJ2-2	-	-	TRBV7-9	CASSQEGGSNTGELFF	TGCGCCAGCAGCCAAGAAGGCGGGTCGAACACCGGGGAGCTGTTTTTT
TRBJ2-1	-	-	TRBV10-3	CAIAGTPGSEWQFF	TGTGCCATCGCCGGGACTCCCGGATCCGAATGGCAGTTCTTC
TRBJ1-6	few	-	TRBV18	CASSPPQSGENNSPLHF	TGTGCCAGCTCACCTCCCCAGAGCGGTGAGAATAATTCACCCCTCCACTTT
TRBJ1-2	few	-	TRBV7-9	CASSLEERSRGYTF	TGTGCCAGCAGCTTAGAGGAGCGATCGAGGGGCTACACCTTC